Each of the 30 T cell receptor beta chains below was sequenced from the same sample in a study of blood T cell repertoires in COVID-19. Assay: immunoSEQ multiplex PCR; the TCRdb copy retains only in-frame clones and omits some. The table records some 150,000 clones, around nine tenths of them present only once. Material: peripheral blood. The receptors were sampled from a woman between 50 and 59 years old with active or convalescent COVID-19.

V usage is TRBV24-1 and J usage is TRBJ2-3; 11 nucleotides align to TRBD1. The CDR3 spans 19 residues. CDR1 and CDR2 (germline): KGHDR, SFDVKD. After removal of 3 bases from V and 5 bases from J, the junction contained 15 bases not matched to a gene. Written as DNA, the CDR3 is TGTGCCACCAGTGATGCGGACAGGGGGCAGAGGATTCCTAGAGATACGCAGTATTTT. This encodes CATSDADRGQRIPRDTQYF.

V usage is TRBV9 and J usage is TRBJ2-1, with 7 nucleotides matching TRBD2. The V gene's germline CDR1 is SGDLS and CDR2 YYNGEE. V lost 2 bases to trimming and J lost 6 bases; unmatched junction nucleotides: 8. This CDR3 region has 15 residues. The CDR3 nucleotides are TGTGCCAGCAGCGTCAGTAGCGGGTTTGTCAATGAGCAGTTCTTC. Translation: CASSVSSGFVNEQFF.

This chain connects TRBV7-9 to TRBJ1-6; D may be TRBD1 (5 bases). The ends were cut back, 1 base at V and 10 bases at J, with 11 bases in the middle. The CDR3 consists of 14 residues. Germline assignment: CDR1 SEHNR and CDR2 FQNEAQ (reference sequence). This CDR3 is CASSLGSQGSPLHF. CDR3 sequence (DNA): TGTGCCAGCAGCTTAGGTAGCCAGGGCTCACCCCTCCACTTT.

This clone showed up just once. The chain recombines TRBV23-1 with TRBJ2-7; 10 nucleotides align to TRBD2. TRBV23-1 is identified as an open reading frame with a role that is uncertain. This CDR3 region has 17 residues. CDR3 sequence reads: CAAHPYSGRPSSYEQYF. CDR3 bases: TGCGCAGCCCACCCCTATAGCGGGAGGCCAAGCTCCTACGAGCAGTACTTC.

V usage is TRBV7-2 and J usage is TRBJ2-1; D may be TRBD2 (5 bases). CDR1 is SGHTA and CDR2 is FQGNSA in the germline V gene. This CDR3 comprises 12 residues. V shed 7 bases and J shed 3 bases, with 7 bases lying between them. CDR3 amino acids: CASNRGYNEQFF. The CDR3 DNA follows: TGTGCCAGCAACCGGGGCTACAATGAGCAGTTCTTC.

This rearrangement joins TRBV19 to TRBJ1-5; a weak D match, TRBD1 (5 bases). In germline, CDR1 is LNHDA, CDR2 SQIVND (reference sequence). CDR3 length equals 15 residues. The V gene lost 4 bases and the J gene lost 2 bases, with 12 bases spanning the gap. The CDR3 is CASSTGTSGNQPQHF. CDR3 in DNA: TGTGCCAGTAGTACCGGGACTTCTGGCAATCAGCCCCAGCATTTT.

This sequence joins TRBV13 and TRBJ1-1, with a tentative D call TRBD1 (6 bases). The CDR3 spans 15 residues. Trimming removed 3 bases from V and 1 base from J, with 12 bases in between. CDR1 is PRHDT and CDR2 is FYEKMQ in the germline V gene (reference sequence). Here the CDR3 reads CASSFFGGANTEAFF. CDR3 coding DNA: TGTGCCAGCAGCTTTTTCGGGGGGGCGAACACTGAAGCTTTCTTT.

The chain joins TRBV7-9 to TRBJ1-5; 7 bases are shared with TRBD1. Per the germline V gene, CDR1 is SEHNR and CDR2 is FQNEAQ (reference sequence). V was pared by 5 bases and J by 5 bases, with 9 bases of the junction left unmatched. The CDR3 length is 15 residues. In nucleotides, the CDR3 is TGTGCCAGCAGCGCAAGCGACAGGGCGGATCAGCCCCAGCATTTT. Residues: CASSASDRADQPQHF.

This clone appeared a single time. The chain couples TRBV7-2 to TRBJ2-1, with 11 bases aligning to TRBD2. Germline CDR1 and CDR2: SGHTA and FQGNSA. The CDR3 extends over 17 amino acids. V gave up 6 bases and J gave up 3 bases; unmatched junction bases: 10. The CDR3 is CASRTKLGTSGYNEQFF. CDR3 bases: TGTGCCAGCAGGACTAAGTTAGGGACTAGCGGCTACAATGAGCAGTTCTTC.

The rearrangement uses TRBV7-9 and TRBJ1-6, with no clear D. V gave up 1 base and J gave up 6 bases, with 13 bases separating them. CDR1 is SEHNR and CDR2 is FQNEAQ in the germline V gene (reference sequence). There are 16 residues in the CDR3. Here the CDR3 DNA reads TGTGCCAGCAGCTTAGTAGCGGAATTGGTTAATTCACCCCTCCACTTT. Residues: CASSLVAELVNSPLHF.

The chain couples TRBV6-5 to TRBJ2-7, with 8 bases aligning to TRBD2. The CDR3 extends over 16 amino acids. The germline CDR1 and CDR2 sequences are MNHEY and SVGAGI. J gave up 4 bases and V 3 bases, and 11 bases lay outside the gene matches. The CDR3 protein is CASSYGAGAPNYEQYF. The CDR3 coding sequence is TGTGCCAGCAGTTATGGAGCGGGGGCGCCGAATTACGAGCAGTACTTC.

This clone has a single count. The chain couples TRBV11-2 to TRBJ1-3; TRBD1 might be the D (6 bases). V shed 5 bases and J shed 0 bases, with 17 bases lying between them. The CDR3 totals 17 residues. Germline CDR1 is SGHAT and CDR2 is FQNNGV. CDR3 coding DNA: TGTGCCAGCAGCCCCCGGGACACCAGTAACTCTGGAAACACCATATATTTT. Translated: CASSPRDTSNSGNTIYF.

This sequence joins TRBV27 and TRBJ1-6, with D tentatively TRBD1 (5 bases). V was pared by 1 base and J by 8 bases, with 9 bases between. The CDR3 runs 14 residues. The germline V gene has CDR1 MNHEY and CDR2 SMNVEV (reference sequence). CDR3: CASSLLGGYSPLHF. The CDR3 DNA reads TGTGCCAGCAGTTTATTGGGGGGGTATTCACCCCTCCACTTT.

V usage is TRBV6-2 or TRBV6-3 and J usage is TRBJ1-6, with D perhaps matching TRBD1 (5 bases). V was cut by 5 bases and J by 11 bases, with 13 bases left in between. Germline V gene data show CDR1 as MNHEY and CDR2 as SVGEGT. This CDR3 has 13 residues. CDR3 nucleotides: TGTGCCAGCAGTCCACCTCCCAGGGCACCCCTCCACTTT. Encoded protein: CASSPPPRAPLHF.

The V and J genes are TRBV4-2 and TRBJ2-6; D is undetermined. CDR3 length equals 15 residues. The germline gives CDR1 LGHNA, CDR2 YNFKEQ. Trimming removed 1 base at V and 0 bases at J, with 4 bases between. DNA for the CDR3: TGTGCCAGCAGCCAAGGTATCTCTGGGGCCAACGTCCTGACTTTC. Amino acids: CASSQGISGANVLTF.

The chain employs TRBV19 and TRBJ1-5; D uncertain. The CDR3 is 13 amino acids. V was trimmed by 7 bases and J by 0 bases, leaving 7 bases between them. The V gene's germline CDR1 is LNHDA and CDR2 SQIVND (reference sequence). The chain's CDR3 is CASKSNSNQPQHF. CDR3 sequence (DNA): TGTGCCAGTAAATCTAATAGCAATCAGCCCCAGCATTTT.

In DNA form, the CDR3 reads TGTGCCAGCAGCTGTTCGACTAGAACCTACGAGCAGTACTTC. Its protein is CASSCSTRTYEQYF. The rearrangement links TRBV12-1 to TRBJ2-7; the D segment call TRBD2 is taken from the table without a DNA check. TRBV12-1 is annotated as a pseudogene. The CDR3 is 14 amino acids.

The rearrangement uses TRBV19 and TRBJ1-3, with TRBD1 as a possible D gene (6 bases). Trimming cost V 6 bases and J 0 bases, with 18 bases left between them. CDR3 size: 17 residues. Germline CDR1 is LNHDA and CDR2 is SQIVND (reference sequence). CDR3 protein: CASSTGTPPSSGNTIYF. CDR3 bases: TGTGCCAGTAGCACCGGGACACCACCCAGCTCTGGAAACACCATATATTTT.

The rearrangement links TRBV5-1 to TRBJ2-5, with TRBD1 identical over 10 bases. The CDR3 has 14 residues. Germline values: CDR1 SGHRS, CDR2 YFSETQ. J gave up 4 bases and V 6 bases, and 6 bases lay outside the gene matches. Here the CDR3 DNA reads TGCGCCAGCATCCGGACAGGGGGTTCAGAGACCCAGTACTTC. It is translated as CASIRTGGSETQYF.

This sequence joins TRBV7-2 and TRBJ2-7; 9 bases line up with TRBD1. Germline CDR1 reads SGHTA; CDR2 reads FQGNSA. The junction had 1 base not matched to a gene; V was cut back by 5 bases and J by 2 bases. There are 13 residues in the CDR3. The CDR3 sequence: CASSRDRAYEQYF. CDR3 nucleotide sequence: TGTGCCAGCAGCCGGGACAGGGCCTACGAGCAGTACTTC. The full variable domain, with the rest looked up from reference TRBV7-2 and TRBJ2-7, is GAGVSQSPSNKVTEKGKDVELRCDPISGHTALYWYRQSLGQGLEFLIYFQGNSAPDKSGLPSDRFSAERTGGSVSTLTIQRTQQEDSAVYLCASSRDRAYEQYFGPGTRLTVT.

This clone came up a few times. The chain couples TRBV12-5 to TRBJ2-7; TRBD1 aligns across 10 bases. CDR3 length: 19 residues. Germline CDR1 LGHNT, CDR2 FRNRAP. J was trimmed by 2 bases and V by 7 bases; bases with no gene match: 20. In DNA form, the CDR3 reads TGTGCTAGTGCCTCCCCGGGACAGGGGAAAAAATGGTCCCCCTACGAGCAGTACTTC. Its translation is CASASPGQGKKWSPYEQYF.

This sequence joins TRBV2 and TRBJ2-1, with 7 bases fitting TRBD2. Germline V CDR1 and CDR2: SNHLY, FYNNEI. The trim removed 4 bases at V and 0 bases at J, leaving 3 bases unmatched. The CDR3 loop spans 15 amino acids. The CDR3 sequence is CASSATSYSYNEQFF. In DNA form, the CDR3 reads TGTGCCAGCAGTGCGACTAGCTACTCCTACAATGAGCAGTTCTTC.

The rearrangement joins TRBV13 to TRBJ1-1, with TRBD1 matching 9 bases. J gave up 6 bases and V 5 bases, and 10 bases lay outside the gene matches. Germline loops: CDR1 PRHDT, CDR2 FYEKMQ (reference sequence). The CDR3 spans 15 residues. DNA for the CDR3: TGTGCCAGCAGCATGGAGGGACAGGGCCCTCCTGAAGCTTTCTTT. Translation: CASSMEGQGPPEAFF.

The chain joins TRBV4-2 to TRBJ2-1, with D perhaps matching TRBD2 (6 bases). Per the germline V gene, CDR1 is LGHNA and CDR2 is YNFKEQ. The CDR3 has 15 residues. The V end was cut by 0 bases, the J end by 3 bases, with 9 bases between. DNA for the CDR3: TGTGCCAGCAGCCAAGAACTAGCCGTCTACAATGAGCAGTTCTTC. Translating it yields CASSQELAVYNEQFF.

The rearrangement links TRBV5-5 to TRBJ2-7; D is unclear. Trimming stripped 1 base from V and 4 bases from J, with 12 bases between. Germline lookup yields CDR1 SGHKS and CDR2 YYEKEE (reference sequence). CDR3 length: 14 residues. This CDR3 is CASSLTQDPYEQYF. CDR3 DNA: TGTGCCAGCAGCTTGACGCAGGATCCTTACGAGCAGTACTTC.

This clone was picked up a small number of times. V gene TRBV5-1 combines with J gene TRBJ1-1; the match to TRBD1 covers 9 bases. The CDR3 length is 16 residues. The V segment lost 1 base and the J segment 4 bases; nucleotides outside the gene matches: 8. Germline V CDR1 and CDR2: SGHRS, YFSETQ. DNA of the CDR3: TGCGCCAGCAGCTTGAACGCACAGGGGGCAGGCACTGAAGCTTTCTTT. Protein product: CASSLNAQGAGTEAFF.

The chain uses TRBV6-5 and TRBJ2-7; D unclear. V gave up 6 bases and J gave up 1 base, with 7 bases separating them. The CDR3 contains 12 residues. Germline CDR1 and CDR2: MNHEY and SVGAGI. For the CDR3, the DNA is TGTGCCAGCAGCGCGGTTTCCTACGAGCAGTACTTC. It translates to CASSAVSYEQYF.

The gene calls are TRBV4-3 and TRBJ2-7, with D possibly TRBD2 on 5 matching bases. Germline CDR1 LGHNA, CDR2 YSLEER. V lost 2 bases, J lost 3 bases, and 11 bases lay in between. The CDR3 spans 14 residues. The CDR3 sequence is CASSQTRVIYEQYF. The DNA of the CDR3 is TGCGCCAGCAGCCAAACTAGAGTTATCTACGAGCAGTACTTC.

The chain's CDR3 is CASSARLQGENYGYTF. CDR3 in DNA: TGTGCCAGCAGTGCACGACTACAGGGGGAAAACTATGGCTACACCTTC. V is TRBV6-4 and J is TRBJ1-2; 8 nucleotides match TRBD1. V dropped 4 bases and J dropped 2; count of bases not matched to a gene: 9. Germline V lookup: CDR1 MRHNA, CDR2 SNTAGT. The CDR3 has 16 amino acids.

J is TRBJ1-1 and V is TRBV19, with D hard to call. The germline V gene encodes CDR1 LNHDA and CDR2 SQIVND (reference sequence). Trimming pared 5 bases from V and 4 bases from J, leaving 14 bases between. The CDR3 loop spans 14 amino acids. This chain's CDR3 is CASSVVSYSTEAFF. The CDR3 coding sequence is TGTGCCAGTAGTGTCGTCTCGTACAGCACTGAAGCTTTCTTT.